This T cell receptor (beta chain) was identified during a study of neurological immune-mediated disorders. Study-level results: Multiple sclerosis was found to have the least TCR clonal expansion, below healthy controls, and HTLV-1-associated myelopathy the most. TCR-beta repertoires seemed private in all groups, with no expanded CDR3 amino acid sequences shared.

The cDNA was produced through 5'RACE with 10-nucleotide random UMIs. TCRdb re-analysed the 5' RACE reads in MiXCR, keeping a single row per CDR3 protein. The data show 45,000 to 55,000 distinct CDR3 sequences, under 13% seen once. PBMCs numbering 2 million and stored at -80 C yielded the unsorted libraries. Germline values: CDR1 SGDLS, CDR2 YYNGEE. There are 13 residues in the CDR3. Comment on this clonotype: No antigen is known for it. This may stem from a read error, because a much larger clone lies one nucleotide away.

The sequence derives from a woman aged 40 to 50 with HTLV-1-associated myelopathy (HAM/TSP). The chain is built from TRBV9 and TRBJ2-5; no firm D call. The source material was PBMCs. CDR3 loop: CASSVGPRETQHF. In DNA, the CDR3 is TGTGCCAGCAGCGTCGGCCCGCGAGAGACCCAGCACTTC. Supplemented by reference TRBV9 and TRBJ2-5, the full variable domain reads DSGVTQTPKHLITATGQRVTLRCSPRSGDLSVYWYQQSLDQGLQFLIQYYNGEERAKGNILERFSAQQFPDLHSELNLSSLELGDSALYFCASSVGPRETQHFGPGTRLLVL.